The clone carrying this T cell receptor beta chain has just a few counts. What it recognizes is unknown. The CDR3 spans 15 residues. CDR1 is LNHDA, CDR2 SQIVND, per germline (reference sequence). V was shortened by 6 bases and J by 10 bases, with 24 bases between the two germline ends. This sample was taken from a study of PD-1 blockade in classical Hodgkin lymphoma. Study findings and constraints: The CD4+ diversity rise by C4D1 was clearest in complete responders. Reported baseline diversity: healthy donors highest, relapsed/refractory patients lowest.

Every patient experienced relapse after autologous stem cell transplantation, and brentuximab vedotin exposure varied. Purification of CD4+ T cells from thawed PBMCs was performed via magnetic negative selection. Each best response was a complete response, a partial response or progressive disease. TCRdb's table, derived via immunoSEQ multiplex PCR, lists solely in-frame clones and lacks some. The sample gives under 30,000 clones, over 65% of which show up once; around 2.3% is in the top ten. Sequencing used CD4+ T cells from blood, obtained at baseline. The clonotype originates from a human donor with classical Hodgkin lymphoma. V is TRBV19 and J is TRBJ1-1; D may be TRBD1 (5 bases). CDR3 sequence (DNA): TGTGCCAGTAGGCTGACCCTGGGACCGATCAAGGGAGCTTTCTTT. The encoded protein is CASRLTLGPIKGAFF.